Following are 11 T cell receptor beta chains from one sample sequenced in a study of cytomegalovirus exposure and HLA in healthy donors. Profiling relied on immunoSEQ multiplex PCR, and the TCRdb table lists in-frame clones only, not all of them. This sample has 130,000 to 150,000 clones, with about 86% found just once. Sequenced: PBMCs. The receptor source for this set is a woman aged 18-29 years in good health and CMV-seropositive.

This chain uses TRBV6-6 with TRBJ1-5; the D gene is possibly TRBD1 (5 bases). The CDR3 sequence is 13 residues long. From germline, CDR1 is MNHNY and CDR2 SVGAGI (reference sequence). Trimming took off 6 bases at V and 8 bases at J, with 14 bases between the two ends. The CDR3 loop reads CASSRTPKEPQHF. DNA for the CDR3: TGTGCCAGCAGCCGGACACCGAAGGAGCCCCAGCATTTT.

This rearrangement joins TRBV4-3 to TRBJ1-6; tentatively, D is TRBD1 (5 bases). CDR1 LGHNA and CDR2 YSLEER come from the germline V gene. This CDR3 contains 17 residues. The V end was cut by 0 bases, the J end by 7 bases, with 16 bases between. CDR3 bases: TGCGCCAGCAGCCAAGAACCCAGGCAAAGGGGCAATTCACCCCTCCACTTT. This sequence encodes CASSQEPRQRGNSPLHF.

CDR3 nucleotides: TGTGCCAGCAGTTGGGCCGGGACTAGAAACACCGGGGAGCTGTTTTTT. It is translated as CASSWAGTRNTGELFF. The rearrangement joins TRBV6-5 to TRBJ2-2; 8 bases are a match to TRBD2. From germline, CDR1 is MNHEY and CDR2 SVGAGI. This CDR3 has 16 amino acids. Losses at the gene ends were 4 bases for V and 2 bases for J; bases not matched to a gene: 6.

CDR3 in DNA: TGCGCCACACAGGGGGACGAAGAGACCCAGTACTTC. Translating gives CATQGDEETQYF. The chain employs TRBV10-2 and TRBJ2-5; 8 bases align to TRBD1. With V trimmed by 10 bases and J by 3 bases, 4 bases remained unmatched. This CDR3 has 12 amino acids. Germline loops: CDR1 WSHSY, CDR2 SAAADI.

The J gene is TRBJ1-2, the V gene TRBV19; 10 bases align to TRBD1. The germline V gene encodes CDR1 LNHDA and CDR2 SQIVND (reference sequence). V lost 5 bases, J lost 2 bases, and 11 bases stayed unmatched. The CDR3 sequence is 17 residues long. The CDR3 spells CASSPRGTGDINYGYTF. The CDR3, as DNA: TGTGCCAGTAGTCCCCGAGGGACAGGGGACATCAACTATGGCTACACCTTC. The full variable domain, rest sourced from reference TRBV19 and TRBJ1-2, is DGGITQSPKYLFRKEGQNVTLSCEQNLNHDAMYWYRQDPGQGLRLIYYSQIVNDFQKGDIAEGYSVSREKKESFPLTVTSAQKNPTAFYLCASSPRGTGDINYGYTFGSGTRLTVV.

This clone showed up just once. The CDR3 region has the DNA TGTGCCAGCAGACCGGGTGGTGTCGAGACCCAGTACTTC. As protein: CASRPGGVETQYF. The chain combines TRBV27 with TRBJ2-5; D is undetermined. The germline CDR1 and CDR2 sequences are MNHEY and SMNVEV (reference sequence). The CDR3 runs to 13 residues. V lost 6 bases and J 5 bases, leaving 13 bases between the germline ends.

The chain recombines TRBV13 with TRBJ2-7; TRBD1 agrees at 8 bases. CDR1 is PRHDT, CDR2 FYEKMQ, per germline (reference sequence). The V segment lost 3 bases and the J segment 5 bases; nucleotides outside the gene matches: 12. The CDR3 covers 16 residues. The CDR3 bases are TGTGCCAGCAGCTTCCCAAGGACAGGGAGGTTCCACGAGCAGTACTTC. This gives the protein CASSFPRTGRFHEQYF.

The chain has TRBV2 and TRBJ2-7; D gene uncertain. The CDR3 length is 12 residues. Germline loops: CDR1 SNHLY, CDR2 FYNNEI. V dropped 3 bases and J dropped 4 bases, with 7 bases sitting between them. The CDR3 is CASSDNEYEQYF. DNA for the CDR3: TGTGCCAGCAGTGATAACGAGTACGAGCAGTACTTC.

The chain recombines TRBV27 with TRBJ1-5; 7 bases are shared with TRBD1. Looked up from germline, CDR1 is MNHEY and CDR2 is SMNVEV (reference sequence). Germline trimming cut 1 base from V and 8 bases from J; bases unmatched to any gene: 5. The CDR3 is 14 residues long. The CDR3 here is CASSLFPDREPQHF. DNA for the CDR3: TGTGCCAGCAGTTTATTCCCCGACAGGGAGCCCCAGCATTTT.

This rearrangement joins TRBV5-1 to TRBJ2-1; 11 nucleotides line up with TRBD2. Germline V gives CDR1 SGHRS, CDR2 YFSETQ. The CDR3 runs to 17 residues. The trim removed 0 bases at V and 2 bases at J, leaving 4 bases unmatched. The CDR3 here is CASSLVAGGRPYNEQFF. Here the CDR3 DNA reads TGCGCCAGCAGCTTGGTAGCGGGGGGGAGGCCCTACAATGAGCAGTTCTTC. Full variable domain (remainder filled in from reference TRBV5-1 and TRBJ2-1): KAGVTQTPRYLIKTRGQQVTLSCSPISGHRSVSWYQQTPGQGLQFLFEYFSETQRNKGNFPGRFSGRQFSNSRSEMNVSTLELGDSALYLCASSLVAGGRPYNEQFFGPGTRLTVL.

The rearrangement joins TRBV5-1 to TRBJ2-1; 7 nucleotides agree with TRBD2. The J segment lost 3 bases and the V segment lost 6 bases, leaving 3 bases of the junction unmatched. From germline, CDR1 is SGHRS and CDR2 YFSETQ. CDR3 size: 13 residues. Written as DNA, the CDR3 is TGCGCCAGCACCGGGACTAACTACAATGAGCAGTTCTTC. Amino acids: CASTGTNYNEQFF.